This is a list of T cell receptor beta chains from one sample in a study of blood T cells in healthy people across ages. TCRdb re-called the 5' RACE reads through MiXCR, storing one row per CDR3 protein. The sample includes fewer than 800,000 distinct CDR3 sequences, more than 20% of them seen just once. The same data also went into a second study, on T cells of mothers and their children.

The sequencing input was blood. The origin of the receptors is a boy between 5 and 17 years old in good health. CDR3s include the opening cysteine and the closing phenylalanine or tryptophan. The order of the fields is clone size, D gene, V gene, J gene, CDR3 protein, CDR3 DNA. D genes are given only for firm matches. Clone size, where shown, is once, few, many, or a class for clones that have expanded.

abundance: .; d_gene: .; v_gene: TRBV28; j_gene: TRBJ2-5; CDR3aa: CASSRRNEETQYF; CDR3nt: TGTGCCAGCAGCCGGAGGAACGAAGAGACCCAGTACTTC
abundance: .; d_gene: TRBD1; v_gene: TRBV18; j_gene: TRBJ2-7; CDR3aa: CASSRAGTGDAYEQYF; CDR3nt: TGTGCCAGCTCGCGCGCCGGGACAGGGGATGCCTACGAGCAGTACTTC
abundance: few; d_gene: TRBD1; v_gene: TRBV5-5; j_gene: TRBJ1-5; CDR3aa: CASSLGGTGHQPQHF; CDR3nt: TGTGCCAGCAGCTTGGGCGGGACAGGGCATCAGCCCCAGCATTTT
abundance: few; d_gene: TRBD1; v_gene: TRBV18; j_gene: TRBJ2-1; CDR3aa: CASSPQGTSLGFGQFF; CDR3nt: TGTGCCAGCTCCCCACAGGGGACCTCTCTGGGCTTTGGGCAGTTCTTC
abundance: .; d_gene: TRBD2; v_gene: TRBV4-2; j_gene: TRBJ2-7; CDR3aa: CASSQGSSGSYEQYF; CDR3nt: TGTGCCAGCAGCCAAGGATCTAGCGGCTCCTACGAGCAGTACTTC
abundance: .; d_gene: .; v_gene: TRBV6-5; j_gene: TRBJ2-7; CDR3aa: CASRASGGPSYEQYF; CDR3nt: TGTGCCAGCAGAGCGTCCGGGGGCCCGTCCTACGAGCAGTACTTC
abundance: .; d_gene: .; v_gene: TRBV4-1; j_gene: TRBJ1-1; CDR3aa: CASRARGSEAFF; CDR3nt: TGCGCCAGCAGGGCCAGGGGATCTGAAGCTTTCTTT
abundance: .; d_gene: .; v_gene: TRBV7-3; j_gene: TRBJ2-3; CDR3aa: CASSSQGRGGTDTQYF; CDR3nt: TGTGCCAGCAGCTCGCAAGGGCGAGGGGGCACAGATACGCAGTATTTT
abundance: few; d_gene: TRBD2; v_gene: TRBV13; j_gene: TRBJ2-3; CDR3aa: CASSLETAGVSDTQYF; CDR3nt: TGTGCCAGCAGCTTAGAAACAGCGGGAGTATCGGATACGCAGTATTTT
abundance: few; d_gene: .; v_gene: TRBV7-9; j_gene: TRBJ1-1; CDR3aa: CASSPPGTGMNTEAFF; CDR3nt: TGTGCCAGCAGCCCACCCGGGACGGGGATGAACACTGAAGCTTTCTTT
abundance: few; d_gene: .; v_gene: TRBV20-1; j_gene: TRBJ2-5; CDR3aa: CSALGDQETQYF; CDR3nt: TGCAGTGCCCTGGGGGATCAAGAGACCCAGTACTTC
abundance: .; d_gene: TRBD2; v_gene: TRBV13; j_gene: TRBJ2-1; CDR3aa: CASSARTRLYNEQFF; CDR3nt: TGTGCCAGCAGCGCCAGGACTAGACTATACAATGAGCAGTTCTTC
abundance: few; d_gene: .; v_gene: TRBV11-3; j_gene: TRBJ1-1; CDR3aa: CASSSVEQGITEAFF; CDR3nt: TGTGCCAGCAGCTCAGTGGAGCAGGGTATCACTGAAGCTTTCTTT
abundance: .; d_gene: .; v_gene: TRBV5-1; j_gene: TRBJ2-1; CDR3aa: CASRGDFSYNEQFF; CDR3nt: TGCGCCAGCAGAGGGGACTTCTCCTACAATGAGCAGTTCTTC
abundance: .; d_gene: .; v_gene: TRBV20-1; j_gene: TRBJ2-1; CDR3aa: CSASRTRGAAYNEQFF; CDR3nt: TGCAGTGCTAGCCGTACACGGGGGGCTGCCTACAATGAGCAGTTCTTC
abundance: .; d_gene: TRBD1; v_gene: TRBV29-1; j_gene: TRBJ2-5; CDR3aa: CSVRQGAEETQYF; CDR3nt: TGCAGCGTTCGGCAGGGGGCGGAGGAGACCCAGTACTTC
abundance: .; d_gene: .; v_gene: TRBV12-3/TRBV12-4; j_gene: TRBJ1-4; CDR3aa: CASGMTALNEKLFF; CDR3nt: TGTGCCAGCGGTATGACAGCCTTAAATGAAAAACTGTTTTTT
abundance: .; d_gene: TRBD2; v_gene: TRBV19; j_gene: TRBJ2-1; CDR3aa: CASSIEVLAGGGNEQFF; CDR3nt: TGTGCCAGTAGTATAGAGGTCCTAGCGGGAGGCGGTAATGAGCAGTTCTTC
abundance: .; d_gene: .; v_gene: TRBV7-2; j_gene: TRBJ2-7; CDR3aa: CASSLIQGHYEQYF; CDR3nt: TGTGCCAGCAGCTTAATTCAGGGCCACTACGAGCAGTACTTC
abundance: few; d_gene: .; v_gene: TRBV28; j_gene: TRBJ2-2; CDR3aa: CASSFRDGPTGELFF; CDR3nt: TGTGCCAGCAGTTTCCGAGACGGTCCTACCGGGGAGCTGTTTTTT
abundance: many; d_gene: .; v_gene: TRBV3-1; j_gene: TRBJ2-7; CDR3aa: CASSQVDSYEQYF; CDR3nt: TGTGCCAGCAGCCAAGTTGATTCCTACGAGCAGTACTTC
abundance: .; d_gene: TRBD1; v_gene: TRBV29-1; j_gene: TRBJ2-1; CDR3aa: CSVHDAGTGNEQFF; CDR3nt: TGCAGCGTGCATGACGCCGGGACAGGGAATGAGCAGTTCTTC
abundance: .; d_gene: TRBD1; v_gene: TRBV7-2; j_gene: TRBJ1-2; CDR3aa: CASSSTTGDYGYTF; CDR3nt: TGTGCCAGCAGCTCCACGACAGGGGACTATGGCTACACCTTC
abundance: once; d_gene: TRBD1; v_gene: TRBV28; j_gene: TRBJ2-2; CDR3aa: CASTQTGENTGELFF; CDR3nt: TGTGCCAGCACCCAGACAGGGGAGAACACCGGGGAGCTGTTTTTT
abundance: .; d_gene: TRBD1; v_gene: TRBV29-1; j_gene: TRBJ1-3; CDR3aa: CSVEGEQGAGNTIYF; CDR3nt: TGCAGCGTTGAAGGCGAACAGGGGGCTGGAAACACCATATATTTT
abundance: few; d_gene: .; v_gene: TRBV7-2; j_gene: TRBJ2-3; CDR3aa: CASRRGITTPQYF; CDR3nt: TGTGCCAGCAGGCGGGGCATTACAACGCCGCAGTATTTT
abundance: .; d_gene: .; v_gene: TRBV29-1; j_gene: TRBJ1-2; CDR3aa: CSVGGAGSNYGYTF; CDR3nt: TGCAGCGTTGGGGGCGCGGGCTCGAACTATGGCTACACCTTC
abundance: .; d_gene: TRBD2; v_gene: TRBV6-1; j_gene: TRBJ2-1; CDR3aa: CASREYLAGSYNEQFF; CDR3nt: TGTGCCAGCAGGGAATACCTAGCGGGGTCCTACAATGAGCAGTTCTTC
abundance: .; d_gene: .; v_gene: TRBV29-1; j_gene: TRBJ2-5; CDR3aa: CSVEGQVRRQETQYF; CDR3nt: TGCAGCGTTGAAGGACAGGTCCGAAGGCAAGAGACCCAGTACTTC
abundance: .; d_gene: .; v_gene: TRBV28; j_gene: TRBJ2-1; CDR3aa: CASNWGTPLGNEQFF; CDR3nt: TGTGCCAGCAATTGGGGGACACCTCTGGGGAATGAGCAGTTCTTC
abundance: .; d_gene: .; v_gene: TRBV6-2/TRBV6-3; j_gene: TRBJ2-7; CDR3aa: CASSYSKIGNTDEQYF; CDR3nt: TGTGCCAGCAGTTACTCGAAGATCGGCAATACGGACGAGCAGTACTTC
abundance: .; d_gene: .; v_gene: TRBV19; j_gene: TRBJ2-2; CDR3aa: CASMMQSCGELFF; CDR3nt: TGTGCCAGTATGATGCAGTCGTGCGGGGAGCTGTTTTTT
abundance: .; d_gene: TRBD2; v_gene: TRBV20-1; j_gene: TRBJ2-7; CDR3aa: CSAPTSGGGEQYF; CDR3nt: TGCAGTGCCCCGACTAGCGGGGGAGGCGAGCAGTACTTC
abundance: .; d_gene: .; v_gene: TRBV4-1; j_gene: TRBJ2-7; CDR3aa: CASSQDYLQGKEQYF; CDR3nt: TGCGCCAGCAGCCAAGATTACCTGCAGGGAAAGGAGCAGTACTTC
abundance: few; d_gene: .; v_gene: TRBV20-1; j_gene: TRBJ2-1; CDR3aa: CSAILVSYNEQFF; CDR3nt: TGCAGTGCTATTCTAGTCTCCTACAATGAGCAGTTCTTC
abundance: .; d_gene: .; v_gene: TRBV6-2/TRBV6-3; j_gene: TRBJ2-3; CDR3aa: CASSYQTDTQYF; CDR3nt: TGTGCCAGCAGTTACCAGACAGATACGCAGTATTTT
abundance: .; d_gene: .; v_gene: TRBV12-3/TRBV12-4; j_gene: TRBJ2-3; CDR3aa: CASSLEGFADTQYF; CDR3nt: TGTGCCAGCAGTTTAGAAGGGTTCGCAGATACGCAGTATTTT
abundance: .; d_gene: TRBD1; v_gene: TRBV29-1; j_gene: TRBJ1-2; CDR3aa: CSVASGQGDYGYTF; CDR3nt: TGCAGCGTTGCGTCGGGACAGGGGGACTATGGCTACACCTTC
abundance: few; d_gene: TRBD2; v_gene: TRBV18; j_gene: TRBJ2-7; CDR3aa: CASSPPVAGVAGEQYF; CDR3nt: TGTGCCAGCTCACCACCAGTTGCGGGAGTTGCCGGCGAGCAGTACTTC
abundance: .; d_gene: .; v_gene: TRBV6-6; j_gene: TRBJ1-2; CDR3aa: CASSPRTVNYGYTF; CDR3nt: TGTGCCAGCAGTCCAAGGACAGTAAACTATGGCTACACCTTC
abundance: few; d_gene: TRBD1; v_gene: TRBV29-1; j_gene: TRBJ2-5; CDR3aa: CSVLEGGTGGGETQYF; CDR3nt: TGCAGCGTTCTAGAAGGTGGGACAGGGGGCGGAGAGACCCAGTACTTC
abundance: few; d_gene: TRBD1; v_gene: TRBV9; j_gene: TRBJ1-4; CDR3aa: CASSVSGTENEKLFF; CDR3nt: TGTGCCAGCAGCGTTTCCGGGACAGAAAATGAAAAACTGTTTTTT
abundance: few; d_gene: TRBD2; v_gene: TRBV6-6; j_gene: TRBJ2-3; CDR3aa: CASSSNGLAVDTQYF; CDR3nt: TGTGCCAGCAGTTCCAACGGACTAGCGGTTGATACGCAGTATTTT
abundance: .; d_gene: TRBD2; v_gene: TRBV7-9; j_gene: TRBJ2-5; CDR3aa: CASSWERLAGGTLWETQYF; CDR3nt: TGTGCCAGCAGCTGGGAACGACTAGCGGGGGGAACCCTTTGGGAGACCCAGTACTTC
abundance: few; d_gene: .; v_gene: TRBV4-1; j_gene: TRBJ2-7; CDR3aa: CASSARDTNSYEQYF; CDR3nt: TGCGCCAGCAGCGCCCGGGACACCAACTCCTACGAGCAGTACTTC
abundance: few; d_gene: .; v_gene: TRBV3-1; j_gene: TRBJ2-5; CDR3aa: CASSQGGGLETQYF; CDR3nt: TGTGCCAGCAGCCAGGGGGGAGGACTAGAGACCCAGTACTTC
abundance: few; d_gene: .; v_gene: TRBV4-2; j_gene: TRBJ2-3; CDR3aa: CASSQRLASTDTQYF; CDR3nt: TGTGCCAGCAGCCAAAGGCTAGCAAGCACAGATACGCAGTATTTT
abundance: .; d_gene: TRBD2; v_gene: TRBV28; j_gene: TRBJ2-2; CDR3aa: CASSLFSTRGGWNTGELFF; CDR3nt: TGTGCCAGCAGTTTATTCTCGACCCGGGGGGGATGGAACACCGGGGAGCTGTTTTTT
abundance: few; d_gene: .; v_gene: TRBV7-2; j_gene: TRBJ2-2; CDR3aa: CASRILGVGTGELFF; CDR3nt: TGTGCCAGCAGAATACTAGGCGTCGGCACCGGGGAGCTGTTTTTT
abundance: few; d_gene: .; v_gene: TRBV12-3/TRBV12-4; j_gene: TRBJ1-6; CDR3aa: CASSPGPSPIHF; CDR3nt: TGTGCCAGCAGTCCGGGACCGTCACCCATCCACTTT
abundance: few; d_gene: TRBD2; v_gene: TRBV28; j_gene: TRBJ2-1; CDR3aa: CASPDRGGREQFF; CDR3nt: TGTGCCAGTCCAGACCGGGGGGGGAGGGAGCAGTTCTTC
abundance: few; d_gene: .; v_gene: TRBV5-5; j_gene: TRBJ1-5; CDR3aa: CASSLDGSSQHF; CDR3nt: TGTGCCAGCAGCTTGGACGGCAGCTCCCAGCATTTT
abundance: .; d_gene: TRBD1; v_gene: TRBV27; j_gene: TRBJ2-7; CDR3aa: CASSIQGVFYEQYF; CDR3nt: TGTGCCAGCAGTATACAGGGGGTGTTCTACGAGCAGTACTTC
abundance: .; d_gene: .; v_gene: TRBV7-2; j_gene: TRBJ2-5; CDR3aa: CASSLGASSETQYF; CDR3nt: TGTGCCAGCAGCTTAGGAGCGAGCTCCGAGACCCAGTACTTC
abundance: .; d_gene: .; v_gene: TRBV19; j_gene: TRBJ1-2; CDR3aa: CASSMGGIRYGYTF; CDR3nt: TGTGCCAGTAGTATGGGTGGGATCCGCTATGGCTACACCTTC
abundance: .; d_gene: .; v_gene: TRBV2; j_gene: TRBJ2-1; CDR3aa: CASREPSSVEQFF; CDR3nt: TGTGCCAGCAGGGAACCTTCTAGCGTTGAGCAGTTCTTC
abundance: .; d_gene: .; v_gene: TRBV7-9; j_gene: TRBJ1-2; CDR3aa: CASSDGTGVANYGYTF; CDR3nt: TGTGCCAGCAGCGACGGGACGGGGGTAGCTAACTATGGCTACACCTTC
abundance: few; d_gene: .; v_gene: TRBV15; j_gene: TRBJ2-2; CDR3aa: CATSKQENTGELFF; CDR3nt: TGTGCCACCAGTAAACAGGAGAACACCGGGGAGCTGTTTTTT
abundance: .; d_gene: .; v_gene: TRBV3-1; j_gene: TRBJ2-7; CDR3aa: CASSQGYYEQYF; CDR3nt: TGTGCCAGCAGCCAAGGTTACTACGAGCAGTACTTC
abundance: few; d_gene: .; v_gene: TRBV5-1; j_gene: TRBJ2-3; CDR3aa: CASSLDVSSDTQYF; CDR3nt: TGCGCCAGCAGCTTGGATGTTAGCTCCGATACGCAGTATTTT